Presented here are 4 T cell receptor beta chains from one specimen sequenced in a study of identical twins. MiXCR, run by TCRdb on the 5' RACE reads, gives a single entry per CDR3 protein. In the table there are some 190,000 distinct CDR3 sequences, around 15% of which are singletons. The same specimen was also included in a second study, on T cells expressing NK-cell markers.

The sequencing sample was made of CD8+ T cells sorted from blood. All receptors derive from a woman aged 18-29 years in good health.

The table lists this clonotype with a few counts. Here the CDR3 reads CASSLGPLETQYF. The CDR3 DNA follows: TGTGCCAGCAGCTTAGGACCCTTGGAGACCCAGTACTTC. The genes are TRBV7-9 and TRBJ2-5; D is uncertain. CDR1 SEHNR and CDR2 FQNEAQ come from the germline V gene (reference sequence). The V end was cut by 1 base, the J end by 5 bases, with 8 bases between. CDR3 length equals 13 residues.

The rearrangement links TRBV27 to TRBJ2-7; 7 bases align to TRBD1. V shed 2 bases, J shed 6 bases, and the junction held 4 bases outside the gene matches. The germline CDR1 and CDR2 sequences are MNHEY and SMNVEV (reference sequence). This CDR3 spans 13 amino acids. Here the CDR3 reads CASSLLQGTEQYF. The CDR3 DNA reads as TGTGCCAGCAGTTTACTACAGGGGACCGAGCAGTACTTC.

This clonotype was counted between two and nine times. The CDR3 loop reads CASSSGGSGMGQYF. CDR3 nucleotides: TGTGCCAGCAGTTCAGGGGGGTCGGGGATGGGGCAGTACTTC. The chain recombines TRBV27 with TRBJ2-7; tentative D call: TRBD1 (7 bases). The germline V gene encodes CDR1 MNHEY and CDR2 SMNVEV (reference sequence). The V end was cut by 4 bases, the J end by 9 bases, with 19 bases between. The CDR3 consists of 14 residues.

This clonotype was found a few times. The V and J genes are TRBV20-1 and TRBJ2-7; 8 bases map to TRBD2. V shed 0 bases and J 7 bases; nucleotides not matched to a gene: 14. The CDR3 is 16 residues long. Germline V CDR1 and CDR2: DFQATT, SNEGSKA (reference sequence). In nucleotides, the CDR3 is TGCAGTGCTAGAGACCCAAGAGGAGCGGGAGTAGGAGAGCAGTACTTC. Translating gives CSARDPRGAGVGEQYF.